This TCR beta chain was sequenced in a study of T-cell memory formation after mild COVID-19. Trimming left V 4 bases short and J 7 bases short, with 8 bases between. CDR1 SEHNR and CDR2 FQNEAQ come from the germline V gene (reference sequence). The CDR3 is 11 residues long. 5'RACE primed from the constant segment yielded TCR alpha and TCR beta cDNA libraries bearing sample barcodes and UMIs. In TCRdb, the 5' RACE reads were re-called with MiXCR into one record per CDR3 protein. This sample carries 550,000 to 700,000 distinct CDR3 sequences, roughly 17% of them seen once, and the ten largest clones take 8.1%.

The chain combines TRBV7-9 with TRBJ2-7, with no clear D. This clonotype originated in an adult woman who had mild COVID-19 (a few samples of this study predate the infection). Cell type and time point are not known. Sequenced material: PBMCs or a T cell subset sorted from them (not recorded which). The CDR3 protein is CASSSPWEQYF. The CDR3 DNA sequence: TGTGCCAGCAGCTCCCCGTGGGAGCAGTACTTC. Looking up the rest from reference TRBV7-9 and TRBJ2-7 gives the full variable domain: DTGVSQNPRHKITKRGQNVTFRCDPISEHNRLYWYRQTLGQGPEFLTYFQNEAQLEKSRLLSDRFSAERPKGSFSTLEIQRTEQGDSAMYLCASSSPWEQYFGPGTRLTVT.